Listed here are 7 T cell receptor beta chains from one sample, sequenced in a study of blood T cell repertoires in COVID-19. The assay was immunoSEQ multiplex PCR, and TCRdb's table has in-frame clones only and misses some. The sample contains tens of thousands of clones, around 83% of which appear only once. The sample consisted of peripheral blood. Receptor source: a man in his 70s with active COVID-19.

A few counts support this clone. V is TRBV1 and J is TRBJ1-2. TRBV1 is listed as a pseudogene. The CDR3 sequence is 18 residues long. For the CDR3, the DNA is TGCACCAGCAGCCAAGATGCCCCCGGGGGGGAAGCTAACTATGGCTACACCTTC. Translation: CTSSQDAPGGEANYGYTF.

A few counts support this clone. This chain joins TRBV7-3 and TRBJ2-6; D gene ambiguous. Per the germline V gene, CDR1 is SGHTA and CDR2 is FQGTGA. Trimming stripped 1 base from V and 4 bases from J, with 8 bases between. This CDR3 spans 15 amino acids. This CDR3 reads CASSLNRVGANVLTF. The CDR3, as DNA: TGTGCCAGCAGCTTAAACCGGGTCGGGGCCAACGTCCTGACTTTC.

The sample holds one count of this clone. The V gene is TRBV28, the J gene TRBJ2-7, with D perhaps TRBD1 (6 bases). Germline V gene lookup returns CDR1 MDHEN and CDR2 SYDVKM. The CDR3 runs to 15 residues. V dropped 6 bases and J dropped 0 bases, with 15 bases sitting between them. The chain's CDR3 is CASSHRDTVSYEQYF. CDR3 coding DNA: TGTGCCAGCAGCCACCGGGACACCGTCTCCTACGAGCAGTACTTC.

With regard to this clone: The sample carries other DNA sequences with the same CDR3. This chain links TRBV11-2 with TRBJ1-4, with 7 nucleotides matching TRBD1. Germline trimming cut 5 bases from V and 3 bases from J; bases unmatched to any gene: 3. The CDR3 sequence is 14 residues long. Germline V gene data show CDR1 as SGHAT and CDR2 as FQNNGV. Here the CDR3 DNA reads TGTGCCAGCAGCCGGGACAGCCCTAATGAAAAACTGTTTTTT. Encoded protein: CASSRDSPNEKLFF.

As for this clone: At one end the junction does not follow the germline gene, possibly because of a read error. This chain connects TRBV5-1 to TRBJ1-2; 9 nucleotides match TRBD1. The CDR3 runs 17 residues. From germline, CDR1 is SGHRS and CDR2 YFSETQ. CDR3 residues: CAGSLGPDGQGSYGYTF. CDR3 in DNA: TGCGCCGGCAGCTTGGGCCCCGACGGACAGGGGAGCTATGGCTACACCTTC.

Note on this clone: A read error may produce the germline difference seen at one junction end. The CDR3 sequence is CASSLDFGNTIYF. CDR3 nucleotides: TGTGCCAGTAGTTTAGACTTTGGAAACACCATATATTTT. This sequence joins TRBV28 and TRBJ1-3; D remains ambiguous. Germline CDR1 is MDHEN and CDR2 is SYDVKM. The CDR3 is 13 amino acids.

The V and J genes are TRBV5-1 and TRBJ2-1; TRBD1 matches 8 bases. Germline CDR1 SGHRS, CDR2 YFSETQ. This CDR3 spans 15 amino acids. V shed 5 bases, J shed 3 bases, and the junction held 7 bases outside the gene matches. The CDR3 loop is CASRAGQGVYNEQFF. The CDR3 nucleotides are TGCGCCAGCAGGGCAGGACAGGGAGTCTACAATGAGCAGTTCTTC.